This paragraph reports one TCR beta chain. This sample was included in a study of T cells in Graves' hyperthyroidism and ophthalmopathy. About the research overall: At the time of initial diagnosis and before any treatment, peripheral blood was collected.

The PBMCs studied were ones that came from about 10 ml fresh peripheral blood. Amplified TCR beta CDR3 regions came from RNA transcripts. HTBI primers drove first-round RT-PCR of the TCR CDR3. TCRdb fed the multiplex PCR reads into MiXCR, producing one record per CDR3 protein. The sample lists roughly 530,000 distinct CDR3 sequences, 17% occurring once. The V gene's germline CDR1 is SGHTA and CDR2 FQGTGA. The V and J ends lost 5 bases and 0 bases, in that order; junction bases with no gene match: 18. The CDR3 is made up of 22 amino acids. The sequencing sample was made of blood. V gene TRBV7-3 combines with J gene TRBJ2-1, with 14 bases lining up with TRBD2. The sequence was obtained from a woman aged 18-29 years with Graves' ophthalmopathy. The CDR3 reads CASSPLGGGLAGGSGSYNEQFF. CDR3 DNA: TGTGCCAGCAGCCCCCTCGGGGGTGGACTAGCGGGAGGTTCGGGCTCCTACAATGAGCAGTTCTTC.